Listed below are T cell receptor beta chains from one sample, sequenced in a study of CD8+CD57+ T cells in acquired aplastic anemia. From the reads, TCRdb called clonotypes with MiXCR, one entry per CDR3 protein. The sample has roughly 200,000 distinct CDR3 sequences, roughly three fifths seen once. Input material: sorted CD4+, CD8+, or CD8+CD57+ T cells (not recorded which) from PBMCs. The receptor set was obtained from a human donor with aplastic anemia. The CDR3 runs from the conserved cysteine through the conserved F or W. The order of the fields is clone size, V gene, J gene, CDR3 length, D gene, CDR3 protein, CDR3 DNA. The D gene is left open where the match is weak. Rows may omit the clone size; those that give it use once, few, many or a size class.

once	TRBV12-3/TRBV12-4	TRBJ1-6	14	.	CASSLGLVNSPLHF	TGTGCCAGCAGTTTAGGCCTGGTAAATTCACCCCTCCACTTT
.	TRBV9	TRBJ2-7	15	TRBD1	CASRGGTGGSYEQYF	TGTGCCAGCAGAGGCGGGACAGGGGGCTCCTACGAGCAGTACTTC
few	TRBV10-2	TRBJ1-5	14	.	CASRGDGRNQPQHF	TGCGCCAGCAGAGGAGACGGGCGCAATCAGCCCCAGCATTTT
.	TRBV7-2	TRBJ2-3	16	.	CASSELGHISTDTQYF	TGTGCCAGCAGTGAGCTCGGGCACATAAGCACAGATACGCAGTATTTT
many	TRBV9	TRBJ1-2	14	.	CASSVGLPMGGYTF	TGTGCCAGCAGCGTAGGTCTCCCGATGGGTGGCTACACCTTC
.	TRBV24-1	TRBJ2-3	17	TRBD2	CATSDLPGGRIGDTQYF	TGTGCCACCAGTGATTTGCCAGGCGGGAGGATCGGGGATACGCAGTATTTT
once	TRBV5-1	TRBJ2-7	14	.	CASSLASRRNEQYF	TGCGCCAGCAGCTTGGCCAGCCGGAGAAACGAGCAGTACTTC
.	TRBV10-2	TRBJ2-7	16	TRBD1	CASARATGQVDYEQYF	TGCGCCAGCGCTCGGGCAACGGGACAGGTGGACTACGAGCAGTACTTC
.	TRBV2	TRBJ2-5	15	TRBD1	CASVEGTGSQETQYF	TGTGCCAGCGTTGAAGGGACAGGGAGCCAAGAGACCCAGTACTTC
few	TRBV7-8	TRBJ1-6	17	TRBD1	CASSFPGGASYNSPLHF	TGTGCCAGCAGCTTCCCAGGGGGCGCCTCCTATAATTCACCCCTCCACTTT
.	TRBV7-2	TRBJ2-7	15	TRBD1	CASSRQGGKAYEQYF	TGTGCCAGCAGTCGACAGGGGGGAAAAGCCTACGAGCAGTACTTC
.	TRBV5-5	TRBJ2-5	15	.	CASSSALGAQETQYF	TGTGCCAGCAGCTCGGCTCTGGGGGCTCAAGAGACCCAGTACTTC
.	TRBV7-2	TRBJ2-7	14	.	CASSSPVNSVEQYF	TGTGCCAGCAGCTCCCCGGTCAACTCCGTGGAGCAGTACTTC
.	TRBV29-1	TRBJ1-2	15	.	CSVPGGGLTNYGYTF	TGCAGCGTCCCCGGGGGAGGACTGACTAACTATGGCTACACCTTC
few	TRBV5-1	TRBJ1-1	14	.	CASSFKGMNTEAFF	TGCGCCAGCAGCTTCAAGGGCATGAACACTGAAGCTTTCTTT
once	TRBV2	TRBJ2-2	13	.	CASSGGITGELFF	TGTGCCAGCAGTGGAGGCATTACCGGGGAGCTGTTTTTT
once	TRBV20-1	TRBJ2-1	13	TRBD2	CSASSGTYNEQFF	TGCAGTGCTAGTAGCGGGACCTACAATGAGCAGTTCTTC
once	TRBV29-1	TRBJ1-2	12	.	CSVHTRSWGYTF	TGCAGCGTGCATACACGTAGTTGGGGCTACACCTTC
.	TRBV25-1	TRBJ2-1	13	TRBD1	CASRDRGYNEQFF	TGTGCCAGCAGGGACAGGGGATACAATGAGCAGTTCTTC
.	TRBV24-1	TRBJ1-2	15	TRBD1	CATSDRDRGPYGYTF	TGTGCCACCAGTGATCGGGACAGGGGGCCCTATGGCTACACCTTC
few	TRBV10-3	TRBJ2-1	14	.	CAITAREGYNEQFF	TGTGCCATCACCGCGAGGGAAGGTTACAATGAGCAGTTCTTC